This T cell receptor (beta chain) comes out of a study of shared clonotypes between healthy human individuals. Across the study: Three CD4 naive, three CD4 memory, two CD8 naive and one CD8 memory plate were used per donor. Findings of the study overall: Compared with clonotypes that all four donors shared, non-shared clonotypes had lower generation probabilities.

CDR1 and CDR2 from the germline V gene are SGHRS and YFSETQ. The ends lost 5 bases at V and 5 bases at J; junction bases unmatched: 12. The CDR3 runs 16 residues. As for this clone: The antigen remains undetermined.

Clones were sequenced by immunoSEQ multiplex PCR, and TCRdb holds only the in-frame ones, with some missing. Of fewer than 1.6 million clones in the sample, about 98.5% were seen once. A CD45RA-negative memory subset and a CD45RA+ naive subset were separated from the CD4+ cells. Sequencing used naive CD4+ T cells sorted from blood. Subset specified: CD45RA+ positively selected. The chain is built from TRBV5-1 and TRBJ1-4; TRBD1 agrees at 7 bases. This TCR came from a man between 25 and 39 years old in good health. The CDR3 sequence is CASSSLGQRINEKLFF. The CDR3 nucleotides read TGCGCCAGCAGTTCCTTGGGACAGCGGATAAATGAAAAACTGTTTTTT.